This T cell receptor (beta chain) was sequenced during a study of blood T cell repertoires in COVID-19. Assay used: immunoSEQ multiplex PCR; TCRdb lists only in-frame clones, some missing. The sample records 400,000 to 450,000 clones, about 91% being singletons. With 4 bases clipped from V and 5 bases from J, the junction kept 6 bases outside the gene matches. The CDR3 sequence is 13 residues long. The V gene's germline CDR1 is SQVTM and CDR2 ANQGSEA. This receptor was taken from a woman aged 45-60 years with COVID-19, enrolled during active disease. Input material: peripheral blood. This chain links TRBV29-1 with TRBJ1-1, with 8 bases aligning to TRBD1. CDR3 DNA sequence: TGCAGCGTTGCCAGGGGGCGACGGACTGAAGCTTTCTTT. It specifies CSVARGRRTEAFF. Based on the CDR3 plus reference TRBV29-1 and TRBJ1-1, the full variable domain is SAVISQKPSRDICQRGTSLTIQCQVDSQVTMMFWYRQQPGQSLTLIATANQGSEATYESGFVIDKFPISRPNLTFSTLTVSNMSPEDSSIYLCSVARGRRTEAFFGQGTRLTVV.